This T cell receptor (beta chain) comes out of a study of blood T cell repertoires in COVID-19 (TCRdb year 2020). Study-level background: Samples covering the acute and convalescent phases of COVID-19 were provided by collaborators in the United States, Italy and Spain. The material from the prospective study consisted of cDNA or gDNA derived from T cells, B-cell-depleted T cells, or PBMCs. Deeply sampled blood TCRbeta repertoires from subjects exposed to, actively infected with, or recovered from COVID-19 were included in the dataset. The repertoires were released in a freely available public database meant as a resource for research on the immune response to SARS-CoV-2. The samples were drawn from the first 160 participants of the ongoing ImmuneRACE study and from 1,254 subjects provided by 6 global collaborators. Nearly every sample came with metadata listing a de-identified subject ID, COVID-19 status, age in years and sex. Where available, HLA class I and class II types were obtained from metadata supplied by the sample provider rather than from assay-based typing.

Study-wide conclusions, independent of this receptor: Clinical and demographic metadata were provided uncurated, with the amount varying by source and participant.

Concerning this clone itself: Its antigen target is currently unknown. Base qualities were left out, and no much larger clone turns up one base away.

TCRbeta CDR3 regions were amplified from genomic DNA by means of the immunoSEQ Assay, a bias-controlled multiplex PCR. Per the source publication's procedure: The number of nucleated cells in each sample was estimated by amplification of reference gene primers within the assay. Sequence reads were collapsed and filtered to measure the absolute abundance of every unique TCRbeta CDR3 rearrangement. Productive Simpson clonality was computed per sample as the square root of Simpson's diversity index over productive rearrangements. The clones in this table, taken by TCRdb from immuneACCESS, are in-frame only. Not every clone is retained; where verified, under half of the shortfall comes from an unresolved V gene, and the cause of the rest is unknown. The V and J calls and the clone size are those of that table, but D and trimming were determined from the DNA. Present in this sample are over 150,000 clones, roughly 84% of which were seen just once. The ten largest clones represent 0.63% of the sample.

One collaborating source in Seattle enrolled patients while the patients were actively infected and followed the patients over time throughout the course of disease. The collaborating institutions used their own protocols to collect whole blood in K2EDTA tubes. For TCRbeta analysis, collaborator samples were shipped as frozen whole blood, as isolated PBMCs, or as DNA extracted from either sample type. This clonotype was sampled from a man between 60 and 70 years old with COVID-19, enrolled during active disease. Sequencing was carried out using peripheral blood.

At the DNA level, the sequence is TGTGCCAGCAGCTTAGTGGGGGACATGGAAGCTTTCTTT. It translates as CASSLVGDMEAFF. Recombination linked TRBV7-2 to TRBJ1-1; TRBD1 is possibly the D segment (6 matching bases). The germline ends are 11 bases apart after V is trimmed by 1 base and J by 8 bases. The germline V gene yields SGHTA for CDR1 and FQGNSA for CDR2. The CDR3 goes from the cysteine to the phenylalanine over 13 residues. Of all the DNA, just the CDR3 is kept, 39 bases in frame from base 1.